Presented here are 19 T cell receptor beta chains from one specimen sequenced in a study of shared clonotypes between healthy human individuals. The method was immunoSEQ multiplex PCR; TCRdb's version includes in-frame clones alone and lacks a portion of them. The data contain about 2,500,000 clones, 85% to 95% of them singletons. The sample was naive CD4+ T cells sorted from blood. Subset described: CD45RA+ positively selected. Receptors originate from a man between 18 and 35 years old in good health.

The rearrangement uses TRBV28 and TRBJ1-3; TRBD1 is a possible D gene (6 bases). The V end was cut by 5 bases, the J end by 4 bases, with 18 bases between. CDR3 length: 16 amino acids. Germline CDR1 and CDR2: MDHEN and SYDVKM. In DNA form, the CDR3 reads TGTGCCAGCAGTCAAGGCCAGGGGCTATGGGGAAACACCATATATTTT. Its protein is CASSQGQGLWGNTIYF.

The chain uses TRBV9 and TRBJ1-3; 9 bases align to TRBD1. V gave up 0 bases and J gave up 3 bases; unmatched junction bases: 10. The germline V gene encodes CDR1 SGDLS and CDR2 YYNGEE. The CDR3 is 18 amino acids. CDR3: CASSVAPQDRGGGNTIYF. The CDR3 DNA sequence: TGTGCCAGCAGCGTAGCCCCACAGGACAGGGGAGGTGGAAACACCATATATTTT. Based on the CDR3 plus reference TRBV9 and TRBJ1-3, the full variable domain is DSGVTQTPKHLITATGQRVTLRCSPRSGDLSVYWYQQSLDQGLQFLIQYYNGEERAKGNILERFSAQQFPDLHSELNLSSLELGDSALYFCASSVAPQDRGGGNTIYFGEGSWLTVV.

The chain has TRBV19 and TRBJ2-7; 10 nucleotides align to TRBD2. The germline V gene encodes CDR1 LNHDA and CDR2 SQIVND (reference sequence). The CDR3 contains 15 residues. Unmatched junction bases numbered 15, after V lost 11 bases and J lost 5 bases. The CDR3 loop is CARAVASGSPDEQYF. Written as DNA, the CDR3 is TGTGCCCGTGCTGTCGCTAGCGGGAGTCCCGACGAGCAGTACTTC.

The chain carries TRBV4-1 and TRBJ2-7; 10 nucleotides agree with TRBD1. CDR1 and CDR2 (germline): MGHRA, YSYEKL. The CDR3 has 14 residues. Trimming took 4 bases from V and 6 from J; bases not matched to a gene: 6. DNA of the CDR3: TGCGCCAGCAGCCCGCCGGGACAGGGGTTCGAGCAGTACTTC. Translated: CASSPPGQGFEQYF.

In its sample, this clone was seen once. This chain connects TRBV14 to TRBJ2-1; 10 nucleotides line up with TRBD2. The J segment lost 6 bases and the V segment lost 4 bases, leaving 3 bases of the junction unmatched. In germline, CDR1 is SGHDN, CDR2 FVKESK. The length of the CDR3 is 14 residues. The CDR3 loop is CASSPLAGVNEQFF. The CDR3 DNA reads as TGTGCCAGCAGCCCCCTAGCGGGAGTCAATGAGCAGTTCTTC.

This chain joins TRBV15 and TRBJ2-7; TRBD1 aligns across 8 bases. The CDR3 totals 15 residues. Germline V gives CDR1 LNHNV, CDR2 YYDKDF (reference sequence). V shed 0 bases and J 3 bases; nucleotides not matched to a gene: 4. CDR3: CATSRDTGTGYEQYF. The CDR3 nucleotides are TGTGCCACCAGCAGAGATACGGGGACAGGCTACGAGCAGTACTTC. Together with reference TRBV15 and TRBJ2-7, the CDR3 gives the full variable domain: DAMVIQNPRYQVTQFGKPVTLSCSQTLNHNVMYWYQQKSSQAPKLLFHYYDKDFNNEADTPDNFQSRRPNTSFCFLDIRSPGLGDTAMYLCATSRDTGTGYEQYFGPGTRLTVT.

V and J are TRBV7-2 and TRBJ2-7; tentatively, D is TRBD2 (7 bases). The CDR3 consists of 15 residues. Per the germline V gene, CDR1 is SGHTA and CDR2 is FQGNSA. Deletions cut 5 bases from V and 4 bases from J, with 18 bases between. CDR3: CASSRGRGASYEQYF. CDR3 bases: TGTGCCAGCAGCCGGGGCCGGGGGGCCTCGTACGAGCAGTACTTC.

The chain employs TRBV11-3 and TRBJ2-3; D tentatively fits TRBD1 or TRBD2 (5 bases each). CDR1 and CDR2 from the germline V gene are SGHNT and YENEEA. V lost 4 bases to trimming and J lost 0 bases, with 14 bases between them. The CDR3 length is 16 residues. The chain's CDR3 is CASSSGSEGSTDTQYF. CDR3 in DNA: TGTGCCAGCAGCTCGGGATCCGAGGGGAGCACAGATACGCAGTATTTT.

The chain combines TRBV15 with TRBJ2-1, with TRBD2 matching 8 bases. Germline V lookup: CDR1 LNHNV, CDR2 YYDKDF (reference sequence). This CDR3 spans 18 amino acids. Trimming took 1 base from V and 6 from J; bases not matched to a gene: 14. The chain's CDR3 is CATSRGPLSLGTSNEQFF. In DNA form, the CDR3 reads TGTGCCACCAGCAGAGGGCCCCTATCCCTGGGGACTAGCAATGAGCAGTTCTTC.

The rearrangement joins TRBV30 to TRBJ2-5, with 10 bases matching TRBD2. The germline V gene encodes CDR1 GTSNPN and CDR2 SVGIG (reference sequence). The trim removed 5 bases at V and 3 bases at J, leaving 6 bases unmatched. The CDR3 runs 14 residues. The CDR3 region is CAWATGLAEETQYF. The CDR3 bases are TGTGCCTGGGCAACAGGACTAGCGGAAGAGACCCAGTACTTC.

The chain couples TRBV5-4 to TRBJ2-2, with TRBD2 identical over 8 bases. The V and J ends lost 2 bases and 5 bases, in that order; junction bases with no gene match: 11. The CDR3 spans 17 residues. Germline V gene sequence: CDR1 SGHNT, CDR2 YYREEE (reference sequence). CDR3 nucleotides: TGTGCCAGCAGCTTCCGGGATCGACTAGCGCGTACCGGGGAGCTGTTTTTT. Translation: CASSFRDRLARTGELFF.

The rearrangement links TRBV28 to TRBJ2-2; tentatively, D is TRBD2 (6 bases). CDR3 length: 16 amino acids. Germline V gene lookup returns CDR1 MDHEN and CDR2 SYDVKM. Trimming shortened V by 1 base and J by 2 bases, and 11 bases separated the two germline ends. The CDR3 reads CASSLFRGTNTGELFF. CDR3 sequence (DNA): TGTGCCAGCAGTTTATTTCGGGGGACCAACACCGGGGAGCTGTTTTTT.

This chain joins TRBV29-1 and TRBJ1-1; D is uncertain. The CDR3 extends over 13 amino acids. The germline gives CDR1 SQVTM, CDR2 ANQGSEA. V lost 2 bases to trimming and J lost 3 bases, with 10 bases between them. CDR3 nucleotide sequence: TGCAGCGTTGAAAGGGATTTTGACACTGAAGCTTTCTTT. Protein: CSVERDFDTEAFF.

This chain connects TRBV7-3 to TRBJ1-2; D is uncertain. This CDR3 spans 13 amino acids. V was pared by 2 bases and J by 2 bases, with 6 bases between. The V gene's germline CDR1 is SGHTA and CDR2 FQGTGA. The chain's CDR3 is CASSLGPNYGYTF. The CDR3, as DNA: TGTGCCAGCAGCTTAGGGCCAAACTATGGCTACACCTTC.

The chain links TRBV18 to TRBJ2-7; 8 bases map to TRBD1. V was clipped by 4 bases and J by 0 bases; unmatched bases: 5. Germline CDR1 KGHSH, CDR2 LQKENI. This CDR3 is built from 15 residues. The CDR3 reads CASSRDRSYSYEQYF. In DNA form, the CDR3 reads TGTGCCAGCTCACGGGACAGGTCATACTCCTACGAGCAGTACTTC. The whole variable domain, remainder taken from reference TRBV18 and TRBJ2-7, is NAGVMQNPRHLVRRRGQEARLRCSPMKGHSHVYWYRQLPEEGLKFMVYLQKENIIDESGMPKERFSAEFPKEGPSILRIQQVVRGDSAAYFCASSRDRSYSYEQYFGPGTRLTVT.

The V and J genes are TRBV10-3 and TRBJ2-5, with D perhaps matching TRBD2 (6 bases). The CDR3 loop spans 14 amino acids. The germline V gene has CDR1 ENHRY and CDR2 SYGVKD. V was cut by 3 bases and J by 0 bases, with 8 bases left in between. Written as DNA, the CDR3 is TGTGCCATCAGTGACCGACTAGACCAAGAGACCCAGTACTTC. Translation: CAISDRLDQETQYF.

The genes are TRBV7-8 and TRBJ2-5; no firm D call. V was shortened by 0 bases and J by 4 bases, with 9 bases between the two germline ends. Per germline, CDR1 SGHVS and CDR2 FQNEAQ. The CDR3 runs 14 residues. Written as DNA, the CDR3 is TGTGCCAGCAGCTTAGCGCGAAGCACAGAGACCCAGTACTTC. Encoded protein: CASSLARSTETQYF.

The chain employs TRBV5-1 and TRBJ1-1, with 7 bases fitting TRBD1. The trim removed 4 bases at V and 4 bases at J, leaving 7 bases unmatched. This CDR3 is built from 14 residues. CDR1 and CDR2 (germline): SGHRS, YFSETQ. The CDR3 is CASSDRAWGTEAFF. CDR3 nucleotide sequence: TGCGCCAGCAGCGACAGGGCCTGGGGCACTGAAGCTTTCTTT.

Only a few counts were recorded for this clone. The chain is built from TRBV5-4 and TRBJ1-6; D not resolved. Trimming removed 3 bases at V and 8 bases at J, with 6 bases between. The CDR3 is 12 amino acids. Germline V gives CDR1 SGHNT, CDR2 YYREEE (reference sequence). CDR3 in amino acids: CASSSTDSPLHF. The CDR3 nucleotides are TGTGCCAGCAGCTCCACTGATTCACCCCTCCACTTT.